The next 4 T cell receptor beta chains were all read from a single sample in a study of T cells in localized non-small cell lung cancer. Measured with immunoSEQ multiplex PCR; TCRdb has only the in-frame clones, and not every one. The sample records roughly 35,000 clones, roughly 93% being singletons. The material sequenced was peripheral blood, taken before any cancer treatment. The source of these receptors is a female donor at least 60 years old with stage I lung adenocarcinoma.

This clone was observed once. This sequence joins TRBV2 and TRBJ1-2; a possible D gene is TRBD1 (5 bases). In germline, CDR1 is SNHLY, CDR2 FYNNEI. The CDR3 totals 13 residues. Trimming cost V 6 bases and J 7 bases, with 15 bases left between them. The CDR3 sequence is CASSRDSAFGYTF. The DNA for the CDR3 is TGTGCCAGCAGCCGCGACAGCGCTTTTGGCTACACCTTC.

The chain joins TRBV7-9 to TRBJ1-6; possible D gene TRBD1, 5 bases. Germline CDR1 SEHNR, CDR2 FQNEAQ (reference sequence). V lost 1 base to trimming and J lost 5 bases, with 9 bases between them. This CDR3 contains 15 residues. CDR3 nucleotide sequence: TGTGCCAGCAGCTTAGAGACAGCGAATAATTCACCCCTCCACTTT. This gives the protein CASSLETANNSPLHF.

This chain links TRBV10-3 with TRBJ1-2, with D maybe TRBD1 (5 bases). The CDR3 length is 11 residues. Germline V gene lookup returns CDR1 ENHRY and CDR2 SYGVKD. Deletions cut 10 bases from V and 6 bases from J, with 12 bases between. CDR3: CATRGMNGYTF. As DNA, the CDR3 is TGTGCCACCCGGGGGATGAATGGCTACACCTTC.

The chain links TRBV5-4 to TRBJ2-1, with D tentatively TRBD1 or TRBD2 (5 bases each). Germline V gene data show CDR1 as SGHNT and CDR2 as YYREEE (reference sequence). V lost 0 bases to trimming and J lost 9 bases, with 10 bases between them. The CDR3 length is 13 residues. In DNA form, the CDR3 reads TGTGCCAGCAGCTTGGTGAGGGACGGTGAGCAGTTCTTC. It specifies CASSLVRDGEQFF.